The rows below give T cell receptor beta chains drawn from one sample of a study of CD8 T cells in Susac syndrome. TCRdb used MiXCR to reprocess the immunoSEQ multiplex PCR reads, holding one entry per CDR3 protein. This sample yields 200,000 to 250,000 distinct CDR3 sequences, of which about 95% are seen a single time; 0.15% to 0.2% belongs to the top ten. Source material: CD4+ T cells from PBMCs. The receptors originated from a human donor with Susac syndrome. The conserved cysteine and the conserved F or W are not part of the CDR3 here. Fields, in order: V gene, J gene, CDR3 protein.

v_call: TRBV12-3/TRBV12-4
j_call: TRBJ2-7
cdr3_aa: ASSLKPAQQY

v_call: TRBV5-1
j_call: TRBJ2-1
cdr3_aa: ASSPDRSYNEQF

v_call: TRBV28
j_call: TRBJ2-6
cdr3_aa: ASSPGTGNSGANVLT

v_call: TRBV20-1
j_call: TRBJ1-5
cdr3_aa: SARDSRGFNQPQH

v_call: TRBV3-1
j_call: TRBJ2-7
cdr3_aa: ASSQGQGEEEQY

v_call: TRBV5-1
j_call: TRBJ1-1
cdr3_aa: ASSLGGNSEAF

v_call: TRBV6-2/TRBV6-3
j_call: TRBJ2-5
cdr3_aa: ASSRMNQETQY

v_call: TRBV20-1
j_call: TRBJ2-7
cdr3_aa: SASQGAMESGYEQY

v_call: TRBV7-9
j_call: TRBJ1-5
cdr3_aa: ASSADRTNQPQH

v_call: TRBV2
j_call: TRBJ2-7
cdr3_aa: ASGSFNEQY

v_call: TRBV5-6
j_call: TRBJ1-4
cdr3_aa: ASSSVGVRVRSEKLF

v_call: TRBV29-1
j_call: TRBJ1-1
cdr3_aa: SVAQGPNTEAF

v_call: TRBV15
j_call: TRBJ1-2
cdr3_aa: ATNRDRGNDYGYT

v_call: TRBV28
j_call: TRBJ1-2
cdr3_aa: ASRERRFGYT

v_call: TRBV20-1
j_call: TRBJ2-2
cdr3_aa: SATYGEDTGELF

v_call: TRBV3-1
j_call: TRBJ2-3
cdr3_aa: ASSLSGASTDTQY

v_call: TRBV7-3
j_call: TRBJ2-1
cdr3_aa: ASSPRPGLAGGNEQF

v_call: TRBV5-4
j_call: TRBJ2-5
cdr3_aa: ASSLDSGETQY

v_call: TRBV20-1
j_call: TRBJ2-5
cdr3_aa: SASWTLAGGETQY

v_call: TRBV7-2
j_call: TRBJ1-4
cdr3_aa: ASSSDREKLF

v_call: TRBV20-1
j_call: TRBJ1-5
cdr3_aa: SARRDQGGQPQH

v_call: TRBV12-3/TRBV12-4
j_call: TRBJ1-5
cdr3_aa: ASSPGRINQPQH

v_call: TRBV2
j_call: TRBJ1-1
cdr3_aa: ASSLGRGMNTEAF

v_call: TRBV20-1
j_call: TRBJ1-5
cdr3_aa: SARGRRVDQPQH

v_call: TRBV5-6
j_call: TRBJ1-2
cdr3_aa: ASTHSGMVVGGYT

v_call: TRBV29-1
j_call: TRBJ2-4
cdr3_aa: SVEGGGNIQY

v_call: TRBV29-1
j_call: TRBJ1-2
cdr3_aa: SATRGGRGSYGYT

v_call: TRBV7-6
j_call: TRBJ1-1
cdr3_aa: ASSIGQTNTEAF

v_call: TRBV6-2/TRBV6-3
j_call: TRBJ2-3
cdr3_aa: ASSYGRAGGPDTQY

v_call: TRBV6-2/TRBV6-3
j_call: TRBJ2-3
cdr3_aa: ASSYGQRPDTQY

v_call: TRBV18
j_call: TRBJ2-7
cdr3_aa: ASSPLHTGSYEQY